This TCR beta chain derives from a study of CXCR3-negative and CXCR3-positive naive CD8 T cells. Study observations and caveats: Compared with CXCR3-negative naive cells, CXCR3-positive naive cells showed more hydrophobic TRB CDR3s.

About this clonotype: Its target is not known.

Via 5' RACE with UMI labels, TRB cDNA libraries were prepared. TCRdb reprocessed the 5' RACE reads and stores each CDR3 protein as one record, lacking DNA. The sample table includes more than 80,000 distinct CDR3 sequences. Naive CD8+ T cells showed a CD45RO-CCR7+CD27+CD95- phenotype. The CDR3 is 14 residues long. Germline V gives CDR1 SGHAT, CDR2 FQNNGV. This chain links TRBV11-2 with TRBJ2-3; TCRdb reports TRBD1, a call that lacks DNA to check it against. The specimen sequenced was naive CXCR3+ CD8+ T cells from blood. The subset denotes: CD45RO-CCR7+CD27+CD95- naive CD8+ T cells expressing CXCR3 (TNR3+). This clonotype originated in a human donor in good health. Some clones in this sample may be carry-over from other donors' samples. The CDR3 protein is CASSLGPGENTQYF.